Here is one T cell receptor beta chain with its context. Its antigen is unidentified. Sequencing used immunoSEQ multiplex PCR; TCRdb keeps in-frame clones, though not all of them. The table includes about 73,000 clones, about 88% detected once. This sample was taken from a study of OX40 agonist ivuxolimab in advanced cancers. Trimming removed 1 base at V and 8 bases at J, with 5 bases between. This CDR3 comprises 11 residues. Per germline, CDR1 SGHTA and CDR2 FQGNSA. Findings and caveats of the study: Antigen specificity of clonally expanded peripheral T cells was not established. More expanded clones were found, on average, in CD8+ than in CD4+ T cells. Circulating CD4+ and CD8+ T cells showed clonal expansion by week 6 at 0.1 to 3.0 mg/kg.

The V gene is TRBV7-2, the J gene TRBJ1-1; D call uncertain. This TCR derives from an adult with an advanced solid tumor such as melanoma, head and neck, liver or kidney cancer. This specimen was CD4+ or CD8+ T cells sorted from blood, taken in a trial of the OX40 agonist ivuxolimab. This CDR3 reads CASSLVKEAFF. CDR3 bases: TGTGCCAGCAGCTTAGTAAAAGAAGCTTTCTTT.